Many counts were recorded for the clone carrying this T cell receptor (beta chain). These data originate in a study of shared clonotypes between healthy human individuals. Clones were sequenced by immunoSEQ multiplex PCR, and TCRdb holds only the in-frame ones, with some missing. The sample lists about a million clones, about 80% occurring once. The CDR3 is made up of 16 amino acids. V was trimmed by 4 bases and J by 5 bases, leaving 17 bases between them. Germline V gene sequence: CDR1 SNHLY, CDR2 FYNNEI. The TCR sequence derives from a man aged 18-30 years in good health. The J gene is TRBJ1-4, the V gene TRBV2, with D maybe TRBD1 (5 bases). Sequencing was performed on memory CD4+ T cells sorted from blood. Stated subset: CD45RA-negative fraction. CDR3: CASSGVPGRVNEKLFF. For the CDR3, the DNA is TGTGCCAGCAGTGGGGTTCCGGGCAGGGTCAATGAAAAACTGTTTTTT.